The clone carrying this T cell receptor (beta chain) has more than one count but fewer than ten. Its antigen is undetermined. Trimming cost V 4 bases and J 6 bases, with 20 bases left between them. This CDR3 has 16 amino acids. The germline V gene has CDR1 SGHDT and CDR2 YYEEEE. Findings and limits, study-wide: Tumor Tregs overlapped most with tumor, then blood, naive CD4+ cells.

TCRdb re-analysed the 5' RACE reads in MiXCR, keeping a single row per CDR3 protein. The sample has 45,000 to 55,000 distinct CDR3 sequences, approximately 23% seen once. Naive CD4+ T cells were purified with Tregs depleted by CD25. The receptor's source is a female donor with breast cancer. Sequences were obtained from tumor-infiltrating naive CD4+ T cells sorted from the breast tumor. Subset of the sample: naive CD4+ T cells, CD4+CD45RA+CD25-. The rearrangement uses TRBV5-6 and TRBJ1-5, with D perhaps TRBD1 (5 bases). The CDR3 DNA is TGTGCCAGCAGCACCCGGGGTCTGGGGCAAGGTCAGCCCCAGCATTTT. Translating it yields CASSTRGLGQGQPQHF.